Listed below are T cell receptor beta chains from one sample, sequenced in a study of response to subunit inactivated influenza vaccine. MiXCR, run by TCRdb on the RT-PCR reads, gives a single entry per CDR3 protein. The data hold about 650,000 distinct CDR3 sequences, with more than 15% observed a single time. The sample consisted of PBMCs from blood, taken less than 13 days after vaccination. These receptors all stem from a man aged 50 or older who received an inactivated influenza vaccine. CDR3s include the opening cysteine and the closing phenylalanine or tryptophan. D genes are given only for firm matches. Clone sizes are given selectively: once, few, many, or a class where the clone is expanded.

d_gene	abundance	v_gene	j_gene	CDR3nt	CDR3aa
TRBD1	NA	TRBV28	TRBJ2-5	TGTGCCAGCAGTCCCAGGGGGCGAAGGGAGACCCAGTACTTC	CASSPRGRRETQYF
TRBD1	NA	TRBV4-3	TRBJ1-4	TGCGCCAGCAGCCAATCGGGACAGGGGACAACTAATGAAAAACTGTTTTTT	CASSQSGQGTTNEKLFF
TRBD2	few	TRBV10-3	TRBJ2-7	TGTGCCATCACTAGCGGGGGTATGTCCTACGAGCAGTACTTC	CAITSGGMSYEQYF
NA	many	TRBV12-3/TRBV12-4	TRBJ2-1	TGTGCCAGCAGTCCCGGCCTAGCGCCTAATGAGCAGTTCTTC	CASSPGLAPNEQFF
NA	few	TRBV15	TRBJ2-7	TGTGCCACCAGCAGAGATTTTACGGTCACGTCTTACGAGCAGTACTTC	CATSRDFTVTSYEQYF
NA	many	TRBV6-1	TRBJ1-2	TGTGCCAGCAGTGGCAGGGGTAGCTATGGCTACACCTTC	CASSGRGSYGYTF
TRBD1	NA	TRBV27	TRBJ1-4	TGTGCCAGCAGTTTAAGTACTCGACAGGGGGCGGTTGAAAAACTGTTTTTT	CASSLSTRQGAVEKLFF
NA	NA	TRBV29-1	TRBJ1-1	TGCAGCGTTCCCCGGACCTTTGAAGCTTTCTTT	CSVPRTFEAFF
TRBD1	NA	TRBV19	TRBJ2-5	TGTGCCAGTAGTATAGATTTAACCAGGGGGGAGACCCAGTACTTC	CASSIDLTRGETQYF
TRBD1	NA	TRBV5-1	TRBJ2-7	TGCGCCAGCAGCCCGGGACAGGATTCCCACGAGCAGTACTTC	CASSPGQDSHEQYF
TRBD2	few	TRBV24-1	TRBJ2-3	TGTGCCACCAGTGTTTCAAGCGGGACCACAGATACGCAGTATTTT	CATSVSSGTTDTQYF
NA	few	TRBV9	TRBJ1-5	TGTGCCAGCAGCGTATCCGGGGGGAATCAGCCCCAGCATTTT	CASSVSGGNQPQHF
NA	NA	TRBV7-2	TRBJ1-1	TGTGCCAGCAGCTTAGACAGGGCGATTTTCACTGAAGCTTTCTTT	CASSLDRAIFTEAFF
NA	many	TRBV5-5	TRBJ1-2	TGTGCCAGCAGCTTGGTACAGGGAGACTATGGCTACACCTTC	CASSLVQGDYGYTF
TRBD2	NA	TRBV6-2/TRBV6-3	TRBJ2-1	TGTGCCAGCAGGGTAGCGGGAACGCCTAGCAATGAGCACTTCTTC	CASRVAGTPSNEHFF
NA	few	TRBV5-1	TRBJ2-3	TGCGCCAGCAGCTTGGTATTGGCGGGAAACACAGATACGCAGTATTTT	CASSLVLAGNTDTQYF
TRBD1	NA	TRBV4-2	TRBJ2-6	TGTGCCAGCAGCCAAGTGGGGGACAGGGTAATTCGGGCCAACGTCCTGACTTTC	CASSQVGDRVIRANVLTF
NA	NA	TRBV12-3/TRBV12-4	TRBJ2-5	TGTGCCAGCAGTTCTCAGTGGAGGGAGACCCAGTACTTC	CASSSQWRETQYF
NA	NA	TRBV15	TRBJ2-7	TGTGCCACCAGCAGAGAGAGAGGGCCATGGGGCGAGCAGTACTTC	CATSRERGPWGEQYF
NA	few	TRBV10-3	TRBJ2-5	TGTGCCATAATGTCCAGGGATGAAGGAGAGACCCAGTACTTC	CAIMSRDEGETQYF
TRBD2	NA	TRBV7-2	TRBJ2-1	TGTGCCAGCAGCTTCGGGCGGGGGGACTACAATGAGCAGTTCTTC	CASSFGRGDYNEQFF
NA	NA	TRBV30	TRBJ2-5	TGTGCCTGGAGTGGAACGGGGGTAGGGACCCAGTACTTC	CAWSGTGVGTQYF
TRBD2	few	TRBV20-1	TRBJ2-7	TGCAGTGCTAGCCAGACAGCGGGAGCTAACTACGAGCAGTACTTC	CSASQTAGANYEQYF
NA	NA	TRBV5-8	TRBJ2-7	TGTGCCAGCAGCTTGCTTGGGGTCTACTACGAGCAGTACTTC	CASSLLGVYYEQYF
NA	many	TRBV20-1	TRBJ1-1	TGCAAGGGGCAGCCACCTTTGGGGACTGAAGCTTTCTTT	CKGQPPLGTEAFF
NA	few	TRBV7-9	TRBJ2-3	TGTGCCAGCAGCTTATATCGTGCATCTAGCACAGATACGCAGTATTTT	CASSLYRASSTDTQYF
TRBD1	few	TRBV5-6	TRBJ2-6	TGTGCCAGCAGCTTGGTAGGGACAGGCTTCTCTGGGGCCAACGTCCTGACTTTC	CASSLVGTGFSGANVLTF
NA	many	TRBV5-1	TRBJ2-7	TGCGCCAGCAGCTTGGGTCGCGGACTTTCCTACGAGCAGTACTTC	CASSLGRGLSYEQYF
NA	NA	TRBV24-1	TRBJ2-3	TGTGCCACCAGTGTGGTAGGTCACACAGATACGCAGTATTTT	CATSVVGHTDTQYF
NA	many	TRBV12-3/TRBV12-4	TRBJ2-1	TGTGCCAGCAGCACCACGAATGAGCAGTTCTTC	CASSTTNEQFF
TRBD1	few	TRBV20-1	TRBJ2-3	TGCAGTGTTGAGACAGGGGCCCGCACAGATACGCAGTATTTT	CSVETGARTDTQYF
NA	NA	TRBV27	TRBJ2-1	TGTGCCAGCAGTTATGTCGGGAGAGGGAATGAGCAGTTCTTC	CASSYVGRGNEQFF
NA	few	TRBV9	TRBJ2-7	TGTGCCAGCAGCGCACCACCCGGATACGAGCAGTACTTC	CASSAPPGYEQYF
NA	NA	TRBV6-1	TRBJ1-3	TGTGCCAGCAGCCCCAGACACAACACCATATATTTT	CASSPRHNTIYF
NA	few	TRBV7-2	TRBJ2-3	TGTGCCAGCAGCTTGATGGTCGCAGATACGCAGTATTTT	CASSLMVADTQYF
NA	NA	TRBV20-1	TRBJ1-1	TGCAGTGCCCGCGGACACCGGAACACTGAAGCTTTCTTT	CSARGHRNTEAFF
NA	few	TRBV24-1	TRBJ2-2	TGTGCCACCAGTGAAGGACAGTCCAATCGGGGCGCCGGGGAGCTGTTTTTT	CATSEGQSNRGAGELFF
NA	few	TRBV5-1	TRBJ2-5	TGCGCCACTTCGGAACAGGGCGCGGGGGAGACCCAGTACTTC	CATSEQGAGETQYF
NA	NA	TRBV7-2	TRBJ1-6	TGTGCCAGCAGCCTAACCCGGGGGAATTCACCCCTCCACTTT	CASSLTRGNSPLHF
NA	few	TRBV5-1	TRBJ2-5	TGCGCCAGCAGCTTATCACTGATGGGCCCAGAGACCCAGTACTTC	CASSLSLMGPETQYF
NA	NA	TRBV19	TRBJ2-7	TGTGCCAGTAGTCCCGACCCGTCGGGCTACTACGAGCAGTACTTC	CASSPDPSGYYEQYF
NA	many	TRBV12-3/TRBV12-4	TRBJ2-7	TGTGCCAGCAGCCGCGGGGGCGGGTACGAGCAGTACTTC	CASSRGGGYEQYF
TRBD1	NA	TRBV20-1	TRBJ1-6	TGCAGTGCTAGATTCCCCCGAGGGACAGGGATAAATTCACCCCTCCACTTT	CSARFPRGTGINSPLHF
NA	once	TRBV20-1	TRBJ2-3	TGCAGTGCTAGCTCGGCTACAGATACGCAGTATTTT	CSASSATDTQYF
TRBD1	few	TRBV28	TRBJ2-7	TGTGCCAGCAGTTTGGGTCTCGGGACAGTTTCGAACGAGCAGTACTTC	CASSLGLGTVSNEQYF
NA	few	TRBV5-1	TRBJ2-6	TGCGCCAGCAATCTTGGAGGGACTGGGGCCAACGTCCTGACTTTC	CASNLGGTGANVLTF
NA	few	TRBV20-1	TRBJ2-5	TGCAGTGCTAGTACGGCTACATCTCAAGAGACCCAGTACTTC	CSASTATSQETQYF
TRBD1	few	TRBV3-1	TRBJ2-7	TGTGCCAGCAGCCAGGGACAGGTAGTATCCTACGAGCAGTACTTC	CASSQGQVVSYEQYF
NA	NA	TRBV6-5	TRBJ1-5	TGTGCCAGCAGTTACTTGGACAGCGGCAATCAGCCCCAGCATTTT	CASSYLDSGNQPQHF
TRBD2	NA	TRBV20-1	TRBJ2-5	TGCAGTGCTCCCTTAGCGGGACAAGAGACCCAGTACTTC	CSAPLAGQETQYF
NA	NA	TRBV28	TRBJ2-7	TGTGCCAGCACTGAGGGCGGGCAGTACTTC	CASTEGGQYF